This T cell receptor (beta chain) came from a study of blood T cell repertoires in COVID-19. Across the study: Acute-phase and convalescent COVID-19 samples originated in the United States, Italy and Spain.

The data were produced by immunoSEQ multiplex PCR, yet TCRdb's version contains in-frame clones alone and is incomplete. Found here are 150,000 to 200,000 clones, 80% of them singletons; the top ten hold 3% to 3.5%. The germline gives CDR1 SGHRS, CDR2 YFSETQ. CDR3 length: 13 residues. Trimming removed 3 bases from V and 6 bases from J; junction bases left unmatched: 3. The J gene is TRBJ1-2, the V gene TRBV5-1; 9 nucleotides match TRBD1. Material for sequencing was PBMCs or T cells enriched from blood (not recorded which). This TCR derives from a woman aged 60-75 years who had recovered from COVID-19. The CDR3 DNA is TGCGCCAGCAGCTCGGGACAGGGTGATGGCTACACCTTC. It yields the protein CASSSGQGDGYTF.